These T cell receptor beta chains were read from a single sample in a study of blood T cell repertoires in COVID-19. The assay was immunoSEQ multiplex PCR, and TCRdb's table has in-frame clones only and misses some. The sample carries 60,000 or so clones, 82% recorded once. Sequenced sample: peripheral blood. All receptors come from a man in his sixties with acute or convalescent COVID-19. CDR3s include the opening cysteine and the closing phenylalanine or tryptophan. The D gene is left open where the match is weak. For some rows the clone size is stated as once, few or many, or as a class when expanded; others skip it.

j_gene,d_gene,abundance,v_gene,CDR3aa,CDR3nt
TRBJ1-4,.,few,TRBV29-1,CSATEDANEKLFF,TGCAGCGCGACAGAAGATGCGAATGAAAAACTGTTTTTT
TRBJ1-1,TRBD1,.,TRBV7-8,CASSLERGRNTEAFF,TGTGCCAGCAGCTTGGAAAGGGGGCGGAACACTGAAGCTTTCTTT
TRBJ1-4,.,.,TRBV27,CASSGNQGFATNEKLFF,TGTGCCAGCAGTGGAAATCAGGGGTTTGCAACTAATGAAAAACTGTTTTTT
TRBJ2-1,.,.,TRBV6-2/TRBV6-3,CASSSEPTRYNEQFF,TGTGCCAGCAGTTCGGAACCGACTAGATACAATGAGCAGTTCTTC
TRBJ1-4,TRBD1,.,TRBV7-9,CASIGLEGQTGGSEKLFF,TGTGCCAGCATTGGACTCGAGGGCCAGACAGGGGGTTCTGAAAAACTGTTTTTT
TRBJ1-2,TRBD1,.,TRBV30,CAWRPKLGQANYGYTF,TGTGCCTGGCGGCCCAAACTAGGACAGGCTAACTATGGCTACACCTTC
TRBJ2-1,TRBD1,.,TRBV7-3,CASSLGTGVYNEQFF,TGTGCCAGCAGCTTAGGGACAGGGGTCTACAATGAGCAGTTCTTC
TRBJ2-3,.,.,TRBV24-1,CATSDYRAADTQYF,TGTGCCACCAGTGATTACAGGGCGGCAGATACGCAGTATTTT
TRBJ1-2,.,.,TRBV29-1,CSVDQGPNYGYTF,TGCAGCGTTGACCAGGGGCCGAACTATGGCTACACCTTC
TRBJ2-5,.,.,TRBV5-1,CASTPEWGEETQYF,TGCGCCAGCACCCCGGAATGGGGGGAGGAGACCCAGTACTTC
TRBJ1-3,TRBD1,.,TRBV7-2,CASSLALGSRNRGSGTIYF,TGTGCCAGCAGCTTAGCGCTCGGGTCCCGGAACAGGGGCTCTGGCACCATATATTTT
TRBJ2-1,.,.,TRBV29-1,CSVGGGQGTYNEQFF,TGCAGCGTCGGGGGGGGACAGGGCACATACAATGAGCAGTTCTTC
TRBJ2-6,TRBD1,.,TRBV7-8,CASNFGRGRLSGANVLTF,TGTGCCAGCAACTTTGGAAGGGGGCGCCTCTCTGGGGCCAACGTCCTGACTTTC
TRBJ1-6,TRBD1,.,TRBV2,CASMGQFNSPLHF,TGTGCCAGCATGGGACAGTTTAATTCACCCCTCCACTTT
TRBJ2-3,.,.,TRBV7-2,CASSFPRGSTDTQYF,TGTGCCAGCAGCTTCCCCAGAGGGAGCACAGATACGCAGTATTTT
TRBJ1-1,.,.,TRBV29-1,CSVEKDLARNTEAFF,TGCAGCGTTGAAAAAGACTTGGCCCGGAACACTGAAGCTTTCTTT
TRBJ2-3,TRBD2,.,TRBV5-4,CASSLDGGSTDTQYF,TGTGCCAGCAGCTTGGACGGGGGGAGCACAGATACGCAGTATTTT
TRBJ1-2,TRBD1,.,TRBV2,CASRATGGWYGYTF,TGTGCCAGCAGAGCTACAGGGGGCTGGTATGGCTACACCTTC
TRBJ1-1,.,few,TRBV7-3,CASSPASGENTEAFF,TGTGCCAGCAGCCCCGCCTCAGGGGAGAACACTGAAGCTTTCTTT
TRBJ2-6,.,.,TRBV28,CASSLSQYRAGANVLTF,TGTGCCAGCAGTTTATCCCAATATCGAGCTGGGGCCAACGTCCTGACTTTC
TRBJ1-6,.,.,TRBV10-3,CAISKQGKDSPLHF,TGTGCCATCAGCAAACAGGGAAAAGATTCACCCCTCCACTTT
TRBJ1-4,TRBD1,.,TRBV5-4,CAVRSGTGGPATNEKLFF,TGTGCCGTCCGATCCGGGACAGGGGGTCCGGCAACTAATGAAAAACTGTTTTTT
TRBJ1-2,TRBD1,many,TRBV4-1,CASSQSRAGGDYGYTF,TGCGCCAGCAGCCAGTCAAGGGCAGGGGGAGACTATGGCTACACCTTC
TRBJ1-2,TRBD1,.,TRBV5-6,CASSRDREYGYTF,TGTGCCAGCAGCCGGGACAGGGAGTATGGCTACACCTTC
TRBJ1-5,.,once,TRBV10-3,CASQQGRAQWPQHF,TGTGCCAGTCAACAGGGAAGGGCACAATGGCCCCAGCATTTT
TRBJ2-1,.,.,TRBV24-1,CATSKGGVDNEQFF,TGTGCCACCAGTAAAGGGGGGGTTGACAATGAGCAGTTCTTC
TRBJ1-2,TRBD1,once,TRBV19,CASSYRGTGLSYGYTF,TGTGCCAGTAGTTACAGGGGGACCGGGCTATCCTATGGCTACACCTTC
TRBJ1-1,.,.,TRBV4-1,CASSHRRGDTEAFF,TGCGCCAGCAGCCACCGTCGGGGTGACACTGAAGCTTTCTTT
TRBJ2-2,TRBD1,once,TRBV15,CATPRNRGSNTGELFF,TGTGCCACCCCCCGAAACAGGGGTTCGAACACCGGGGAGCTGTTTTTT
TRBJ1-2,.,.,TRBV2,CASSGAGWDSYGYTF,TGTGCCAGCAGTGGGGCAGGATGGGACTCGTATGGCTACACCTTC
TRBJ1-6,TRBD1,.,TRBV5-1,CASSRDRRSNSPLHF,TGCGCCAGCAGCAGGGACAGGAGGTCAAATTCACCCCTCCACTTT
TRBJ2-5,.,.,TRBV24-1,CATSDPSLTGDQETQYF,TGTGCCACCAGTGATCCCTCACTTACGGGGGACCAAGAGACCCAGTACTTC
TRBJ1-2,TRBD1,.,TRBV18,CASSPGTGTSYGYTF,TGTGCCAGCTCACCCGGGACAGGCACTTCGTATGGCTACACCTTC
TRBJ2-3,.,.,TRBV5-8,CASSLSRGSPGTDTQYF,TGTGCCAGCAGCTTGTCCCGGGGTTCCCCGGGCACAGATACGCAGTATTTT
TRBJ1-3,TRBD1,.,TRBV19,CASSARTGGNSGNTIYF,TGTGCCAGTAGTGCGAGGACAGGGGGTAACTCTGGAAACACCATATATTTT
TRBJ2-5,.,.,TRBV7-3,CASSLEGGRQQTQYF,TGTGCCAGCAGCTTAGAAGGAGGGCGACAACAGACCCAGTACTTC
TRBJ2-5,TRBD1,once,TRBV6-5,CASSMDRAETQYF,TGTGCCAGCAGTATGGACAGGGCAGAGACCCAGTACTTC
TRBJ2-5,.,.,TRBV30,CAWSWGRPETQYF,TGTGCCTGGAGTTGGGGCAGGCCAGAGACCCAGTACTTC
TRBJ1-1,.,.,TRBV12-3/TRBV12-4,CASSFMSAEAFF,TGTGCCAGCAGTTTTATGAGTGCTGAAGCTTTCTTT
TRBJ1-3,TRBD1,.,TRBV19,CGTDRGLNVGNTIYF,TGTGGGACAGACAGGGGCCTAAACGTCGGAAACACCATATATTTT
TRBJ1-2,TRBD1,once,TRBV2,CASTGNYGYTF,TGTGCCTCGACAGGGAACTATGGCTACACCTTC
TRBJ2-2,TRBD1,.,TRBV24-1,CATRTGWFGGELFF,TGTGCCACGAGGACAGGGTGGTTTGGCGGGGAGCTGTTTTTT
TRBJ2-1,TRBD1,.,TRBV7-9,CASSLVYRGNEQFF,TGTGCCAGCAGCTTAGTGTACAGGGGGAATGAGCAGTTCTTC
TRBJ2-1,.,.,TRBV7-9,CASSLAPPGIPYNEQFF,TGTGCCAGCAGCTTAGCCCCGCCAGGGATCCCCTACAATGAGCAGTTCTTC
TRBJ2-7,TRBD1,.,TRBV19,CATLGAGGSDEQYF,TGTGCCACTTTGGGTGCAGGGGGCAGCGACGAGCAGTACTTC
TRBJ1-5,TRBD1,few,TRBV30,CAWEDRGGRNQPQHF,TGTGCCTGGGAGGACAGGGGTGGACGCAATCAGCCCCAGCATTTT